The clone carrying this T cell receptor (beta chain) has only one observation. The sample comes from a study of blood T cell repertoires in COVID-19. Study as a whole: Spain, Italy and the United States supplied samples that represented acute and convalescent COVID-19. In each case, the material was cDNA or gDNA derived from T cells, B-cell-depleted T cells, or PBMCs.

CDR3 size: 15 residues. Trimming took off 5 bases at V and 7 bases at J, with 20 bases between the two ends. CDR1 and CDR2 from the germline V gene are MDHEN and SYDVKM. Authors' data handling: Researchers report that nucleated cell counts were estimated from reference gene primer amplification. The table came from immunoSEQ multiplex PCR; TCRdb's copy has only in-frame clones and leaves some out. V, J and clone size are those of that table, while D and trimming were read from the DNA. Counted here are more than 150,000 clones, 85% to 95% occurring once; the ten biggest clones make up 0.5% to 0.6%. The receptor comes from a man aged 50-59 years with acute or convalescent COVID-19. Sequenced: peripheral blood. This sequence joins TRBV28 and TRBJ1-2; tentatively, D is TRBD1 (6 bases). CDR3 region: CASSPSDPPGVGYTF. The CDR3 nucleotides are TGTGCCAGCAGTCCATCAGACCCCCCAGGGGTTGGCTACACCTTC.